This T cell receptor (beta chain) was captured by sequencing in a study of T cell responses to AZD1222 COVID-19 vaccine. Overall study findings and caveats: Females outnumbered males among donors, who were mostly white British; clonal diversity was possibly underestimated.

Notes on this clone: Antigen unknown.

Trimming cost V 0 bases and J 4 bases, with 13 bases left between them. The CDR3 is 16 residues long. Germline loops: CDR1 LGHNA, CDR2 YNFKEQ. Data came from immunoSEQ multiplex PCR; TCRdb stores just in-frame clones and leaves some out. The sample records 83,000 or so clones, approximately 90% being singletons. Sequenced here: peripheral blood, sampled 28 days after the second AZD1222 dose. The TCR comes from an adult who received the AZD1222 COVID-19 vaccine. The rearrangement links TRBV4-2 to TRBJ2-1; D call uncertain. The CDR3 sequence is CASSQEGGRVYNEQFF. The CDR3 nucleotides are TGTGCCAGCAGCCAAGAGGGTGGCCGGGTATACAATGAGCAGTTCTTC.